This TCR beta chain was sequenced in a study of OX40 agonist ivuxolimab in advanced cancers. In germline, CDR1 is MNHNY, CDR2 SVGAGI (reference sequence). Trimming cost V 5 bases and J 0 bases, with 10 bases left between them. The CDR3 runs 15 residues. TCRdb's table, derived via immunoSEQ multiplex PCR, lists solely in-frame clones and lacks some. The sample yields tens of thousands of clones, around 87% seen once. V is TRBV6-6 and J is TRBJ1-4, with D unresolved. The material sequenced was CD4+ or CD8+ T cells sorted from blood, taken in a trial of the OX40 agonist ivuxolimab. This sequence was found in an adult with an advanced solid tumor such as melanoma, head and neck, liver or kidney cancer. CDR3 bases: TGTGCCAGCAGTGCCTCAGTGGCAACTAATGAAAAACTGTTTTTT. As protein: CASSASVATNEKLFF.